This T cell receptor (beta chain) was sequenced for a study of graft-versus-host responses after intestinal transplantation. CDR1 and CDR2 (germline): SGHVS, FNYEAQ. V dropped 5 bases and J dropped 4 bases, with 18 bases sitting between them. This CDR3 spans 16 amino acids. A remark on this clone: Its antigen is undetermined.

Findings and limits, study-wide: Early post-transplant HvG declines were associated with peak circulating GvH clone levels. Analysis identified GvH clones in recipient marrow, with some appearing first in ileum or blood.

Profiled with immunoSEQ multiplex PCR; TCRdb holds only in-frame clones, not every one. The sample has about 39,000 clones; roughly 93% are singletons. This chain uses TRBV7-6 with TRBJ2-1; D perhaps matches TRBD1 (5 bases). The clonotype comes from a human patient who received an intestinal transplant, so some T cells may come from the graft donor. Source: PBMCs, taken roughly 780 days after intestinal transplantation. CDR3 coding DNA: TGTGCCAGCAGCGTACGGATCCAGGGCGAATACAATGAGCAGTTCTTC. Translating gives CASSVRIQGEYNEQFF. Looking up the rest from reference TRBV7-6 and TRBJ2-1 gives the full variable domain: GAGVSQSPRYKVTKRGQDVALRCDPISGHVSLYWYRQALGQGPEFLTYFNYEAQQDKSGLPNDRFSAERPEGSISTLTIQRTEQRDSAMYRCASSVRIQGEYNEQFFGPGTRLTVL.